This T cell receptor beta chain was sequenced for a study of vaccination and CD4 T cells after COVID-19. Study context: Stimuli were overlapping spike peptide pools of SARS-CoV-2 and three common cold coronaviruses (HCoV-NL63, HCoV-OC43, HCoV-229E).

The germline V and J ends were trimmed by 6 bases and 2 bases, with 23 bases remaining between them. This CDR3 contains 17 residues. Germline-derived CDR1 and CDR2 are MNHNS and SASEGT. This clonotype came up a few times. Its antigen is unidentified. Documented treatment: roughly 10-day PBMC culture with coronavirus spike peptide pools or control peptides (ViraFEST assay). An Oncomine TCR Beta short-read assay was used to sequence the DNA from cultured CD4+ T cells. In TCRdb, the PCR reads were re-called with MiXCR into one record per CDR3 protein. The top ten clones hold about 12% of a sample with roughly 9,600 distinct CDR3 sequences, about a quarter of them seen once.

The receptor's source is a human donor who had recovered from COVID-19. This rearrangement joins TRBV6-1 to TRBJ2-7; D uncertain. The specimen comprised CD4+ T cells from blood, cultured in vitro, sampled after SARS-CoV-2 vaccination. CDR3 nucleotide sequence: TGTGCCAGCAGCTATCAGCCAAGACACCGGCAAACCTACGAGCAGTACTTC. It specifies CASSYQPRHRQTYEQYF.